The 28 T cell receptor beta chains given below trace back to one sample, sequenced in a study of early T cells in non-severe SARS-CoV-2 infection. In TCRdb, the 5' RACE reads were re-called with MiXCR into one record per CDR3 protein. The sample shows some 30,000 distinct CDR3 sequences, roughly 4.5% of them seen only once. The sequenced sample was whole blood. These receptors all stem from an adult who was a healthcare worker with PCR-confirmed SARS-CoV-2 infection or an uninfected control (not recorded which).

This clonotype appeared many times. This chain connects TRBV28 to TRBJ2-1; 13 bases map to TRBD2. The CDR3 sequence is 16 residues long. V was clipped by 6 bases and J by 2 bases; unmatched bases: 4. The germline V gene encodes CDR1 MDHEN and CDR2 SYDVKM. The CDR3 coding sequence is TGTGCCAGCAGCGTTACTAGCGGGGGGGCCTACAATGAGCAGTTCTTC. It is translated as CASSVTSGGAYNEQFF. Full variable domain (remainder filled in from reference TRBV28 and TRBJ2-1): DVKVTQSSRYLVKRTGEKVFLECVQDMDHENMFWYRQDPGLGLRLIYFSYDVKMKEKGDIPEGYSVSREKKERFSLILESASTNQTSMYLCASSVTSGGAYNEQFFGPGTRLTVL.

The table lists this clonotype with many counts. The CDR3 reads CASNMGADYGYTF. Written as DNA, the CDR3 is TGTGCCAGCAATATGGGGGCGGACTATGGCTACACCTTC. The chain has TRBV28 and TRBJ1-2, with a weak D call TRBD1 (6 bases). Between the trimmed V and J ends, which lost 7 bases and 3 bases, there was a span of 12 bases. CDR3 length: 13 residues. Germline V CDR1 and CDR2: MDHEN, SYDVKM.

This clonotype was counted many times. V is TRBV24-1 and J is TRBJ1-1, with D unresolved. V was shortened by 4 bases and J by 7 bases, with 18 bases between the two germline ends. CDR3 length: 15 residues. CDR1 KGHDR and CDR2 SFDVKD come from the germline V gene. The CDR3 here is CATSDRSPDGFEAFF. For the CDR3, the DNA is TGTGCCACCAGTGACAGAAGCCCGGACGGATTTGAAGCTTTCTTT.

The gene calls are TRBV6-2 or TRBV6-3 and TRBJ2-3; 7 bases agree with TRBD1. From germline, CDR1 is MNHEY and CDR2 SVGEGT. J gave up 0 bases and V 6 bases, and 6 bases lay outside the gene matches. The CDR3 runs 15 residues. The CDR3 DNA sequence: TGTGCCAGCAGACCGGACAGGCCGAGCACAGATACGCAGTATTTT. This sequence encodes CASRPDRPSTDTQYF.

There are many counts of this clonotype. The rearrangement joins TRBV5-1 to TRBJ2-1; perhaps TRBD2 as D (7 bases). Germline CDR1 reads SGHRS; CDR2 reads YFSETQ. V lost 2 bases, J lost 9 bases, and 21 bases lay in between. The CDR3 has 16 residues. The CDR3 protein is CASSLPPGGHKVEQFF. Here the CDR3 DNA reads TGCGCCAGCAGCTTACCCCCCGGGGGGCATAAGGTTGAGCAGTTCTTC. Variable domain in full (rest from reference TRBV5-1 and TRBJ2-1): KAGVTQTPRYLIKTRGQQVTLSCSPISGHRSVSWYQQTPGQGLQFLFEYFSETQRNKGNFPGRFSGRQFSNSRSEMNVSTLELGDSALYLCASSLPPGGHKVEQFFGPGTRLTVL.

In this sample, this clonotype turned up a few times. The rearrangement joins TRBV5-1 to TRBJ2-7; D tentatively reads TRBD1 or TRBD2 (5 bases each). CDR3 length: 14 amino acids. Per germline, CDR1 SGHRS and CDR2 YFSETQ. The ends were cut back, 4 bases at V and 3 bases at J, with 14 bases in the middle. The CDR3 region is CASSRDAGGYEQYF. CDR3 nucleotides: TGCGCCAGCAGCAGGGACGCTGGGGGCTACGAGCAGTACTTC.

This clonotype was counted many times. The genes are TRBV3-1 and TRBJ2-6; D is undetermined. Trimming took off 1 base at V and 0 bases at J, with 1 base between the two ends. This CDR3 spans 14 amino acids. Germline V lookup: CDR1 LGHDT, CDR2 YNNKEL (reference sequence). CDR3 DNA sequence: TGTGCCAGCAGCCAAGCCTCTGGGGCCAACGTCCTGACTTTC. This codes for CASSQASGANVLTF.

In this sample, this clonotype turned up many times. The rearrangement links TRBV5-1 to TRBJ1-1; TRBD1 aligns across 8 bases. CDR1 and CDR2 (germline): SGHRS, YFSETQ. The CDR3 has 14 residues. V shed 2 bases and J 3 bases; nucleotides not matched to a gene: 3. In DNA form, the CDR3 reads TGCGCCAGCAGCTTCGACAGGGGTGACACTGAAGCTTTCTTT. This encodes CASSFDRGDTEAFF.

The gene calls are TRBV28 and TRBJ1-5, with a tentative D call TRBD1 (6 bases). CDR3 length: 15 residues. The germline V gene encodes CDR1 MDHEN and CDR2 SYDVKM. Trimming stripped 8 bases from V and 1 base from J, with 15 bases between. The CDR3 nucleotides are TGTGCCAGCGAGGGGGGGGCTCTGAGCAATCAGCCCCAGCATTTT. It specifies CASEGGALSNQPQHF.

This clonotype was found many times. The J gene is TRBJ1-6, the V gene TRBV27; 8 positions match TRBD1. Germline loops: CDR1 MNHEY, CDR2 SMNVEV (reference sequence). V shed 2 bases and J 7 bases; nucleotides not matched to a gene: 4. The CDR3 runs to 15 residues. CDR3 protein: CASSLGQGANSPLHF. CDR3 coding DNA: TGTGCCAGCAGTTTAGGCCAGGGGGCGAATTCACCCCTCCACTTT.

This chain uses TRBV2 with TRBJ2-5, with 14 positions matching TRBD2. The V gene end was trimmed by 5 bases and the J gene end by 2 bases; junction bases not matched to a gene: 4. Germline CDR1 SNHLY, CDR2 FYNNEI. The CDR3 is 16 residues long. CDR3 sequence reads: CASSTGTSGGQETQYF. Here the CDR3 DNA reads TGTGCCAGCAGTACCGGGACTAGCGGGGGACAAGAGACCCAGTACTTC.

At least ten counts were recorded for this clonotype. The chain joins TRBV4-1 to TRBJ1-2; tentative D call: TRBD1 (6 bases). Trimming pared 4 bases from V and 0 bases from J, leaving 18 bases between. Germline CDR1 is MGHRA and CDR2 is YSYEKL. The CDR3 totals 17 residues. This CDR3 is CASSRQKQGRTNYGYTF. The CDR3 DNA follows: TGCGCCAGCAGCCGACAAAAACAGGGAAGGACTAACTATGGCTACACCTTC.

The table lists this clonotype with many counts. The chain combines TRBV7-2 with TRBJ1-1; D not resolved. The CDR3 runs to 14 residues. Germline CDR1 is SGHTA and CDR2 is FQGNSA. The V and J ends lost 1 base and 4 bases respectively, with 10 bases between them. CDR3 in DNA: TGTGCCAGCAGCTTAGGAGGACTGCCCACTGAAGCTTTCTTT. Translating gives CASSLGGLPTEAFF.

This clonotype was recorded at least ten times. The V gene is TRBV5-1, the J gene TRBJ2-7, with a possible D match to TRBD2 (5 bases). Germline values: CDR1 SGHRS, CDR2 YFSETQ. The CDR3 extends over 14 amino acids. V was cut by 0 bases and J by 2 bases, with 9 bases left in between. The CDR3 bases are TGCGCCAGCAGCTTGGTGGTGGGAGCCTACGAGCAGTACTTC. Its translation: CASSLVVGAYEQYF.

Many counts were recorded for this clonotype. The rearrangement links TRBV20-1 to TRBJ1-6; D ambiguous. Germline lookup yields CDR1 DFQATT and CDR2 SNEGSKA (reference sequence). This CDR3 is built from 14 residues. Deletions cut 7 bases from V and 7 bases from J, with 17 bases between. This chain's CDR3 is CSVLGVKQNSPLHF. In DNA, the CDR3 is TGCAGTGTTCTTGGGGTTAAACAGAATTCACCCCTCCACTTT.

This clonotype was found a few times. The chain recombines TRBV6-1 with TRBJ2-1; 11 bases line up with TRBD1. The CDR3 covers 16 residues. Germline CDR1 MNHNS, CDR2 SASEGT. V shed 5 bases, J shed 4 bases, and the junction held 7 bases outside the gene matches. The CDR3 DNA reads TGTGCCAGCAGTTCCTTGGACAGGGGGCGATACAATGAGCAGTTCTTC. Amino acids: CASSSLDRGRYNEQFF.

The gene calls are TRBV6-2 or TRBV6-3 and TRBJ1-6, with 8 bases aligning to TRBD1. Per the germline V gene, CDR1 is MNHEY and CDR2 is SVGEGT. After removal of 6 bases from V and 9 bases from J, the junction contained 10 bases not matched to a gene. This CDR3 is 15 amino acids long. The CDR3 loop is CASSERTGTRSPLHF. CDR3 sequence (DNA): TGTGCCAGCAGCGAACGGACAGGGACGCGTTCACCCCTCCACTTT.

This clonotype was seen repeatedly, ten times or more. V and J are TRBV7-2 and TRBJ2-7; D could derive from TRBD1 or TRBD2 (5 bases each). Germline-derived CDR1 and CDR2 are SGHTA and FQGNSA. The CDR3 contains 14 residues. Trimming removed 3 bases from V and 2 bases from J, with 11 bases in between. The CDR3 reads CASSFPGAPYEQYF. The DNA for the CDR3 is TGTGCCAGCAGCTTTCCCGGGGCCCCCTACGAGCAGTACTTC.

This clonotype was detected only a few times. V usage is TRBV18 and J usage is TRBJ2-5; TRBD2 aligns across 8 bases. Trimming cost V 2 bases and J 1 base; bases outside gene matches: 3. This CDR3 is built from 15 residues. Germline V gene sequence: CDR1 KGHSH, CDR2 LQKENI. The CDR3: CASSPVAGSQETQYF. The CDR3 DNA is TGTGCCAGCTCACCAGTAGCGGGGAGCCAAGAGACCCAGTACTTC.

The table lists this clonotype with a few counts. V and J are TRBV2 and TRBJ2-7; D perhaps matches TRBD1 (5 bases). The CDR3 sequence is 14 residues long. Germline V lookup: CDR1 SNHLY, CDR2 FYNNEI. V lost 4 bases to trimming and J lost 0 bases, with 10 bases between them. The CDR3 here is CASSGGRLSYEQYF. The CDR3 DNA reads TGTGCCAGCAGTGGGGGCAGGCTCTCCTACGAGCAGTACTTC.

This clonotype was detected ten times or more. This rearrangement joins TRBV12-3 or TRBV12-4 to TRBJ1-3; possible D gene TRBD1, 5 bases. V shed 3 bases and J shed 0 bases, with 9 bases lying between them. This CDR3 is 15 amino acids long. DNA of the CDR3: TGTGCCAGCAGTTTGCGGGGGGGCTCTGGAAACACCATATATTTT. This codes for CASSLRGGSGNTIYF.

This clonotype was counted ten times or more. The chain links TRBV12-3 or TRBV12-4 to TRBJ2-1; 8 bases align to TRBD1. The length of the CDR3 is 13 residues. V gave up 7 bases and J gave up 14 bases; unmatched junction bases: 13. The CDR3 loop is CASTNGTGSLKFF. CDR3 DNA sequence: TGTGCCAGCACCAACGGGACAGGTTCCCTGAAGTTCTTC.

Only a few counts were recorded for this clonotype. The chain couples TRBV7-9 to TRBJ2-3; D ambiguous. Trimming removed 2 bases at V and 2 bases at J, with 8 bases between. The germline V gene encodes CDR1 SEHNR and CDR2 FQNEAQ (reference sequence). This CDR3 comprises 14 residues. The CDR3 bases are TGTGCCAGCAGCTTAAAAGAGTACACAGATACGCAGTATTTT. Protein sequence: CASSLKEYTDTQYF.

This clonotype occurred many times. The rearrangement joins TRBV19 to TRBJ1-5, with D maybe TRBD1 (5 bases). The CDR3 is 15 amino acids. Germline CDR1 LNHDA, CDR2 SQIVND (reference sequence). The V end was cut by 0 bases, the J end by 3 bases, with 9 bases between. This CDR3 reads CASSIDRGLNQPQHF. In DNA form, the CDR3 reads TGTGCCAGTAGTATAGATCGGGGCCTCAATCAGCCCCAGCATTTT.

This chain connects TRBV6-2 or TRBV6-3 to TRBJ1-2, with TRBD1 identical over 7 bases. V shed 5 bases and J 6 bases; nucleotides not matched to a gene: 9. Germline CDR1 is MNHEY and CDR2 is SVGEGT. This CDR3 comprises 14 residues. DNA of the CDR3: TGTGCCAGCAGTCTCCCGACAGGGTCGGATGGCTACACCTTC. The encoded protein is CASSLPTGSDGYTF.

This clonotype was seen at least ten times. V usage is TRBV12-3 or TRBV12-4 and J usage is TRBJ2-2; tentatively, D is TRBD1 (6 bases). V shed 6 bases and J shed 0 bases, with 14 bases lying between them. CDR3 length equals 16 residues. The CDR3 sequence: CASSLGTTANTGELFF. The CDR3 coding sequence is TGTGCCAGCAGCCTCGGGACAACAGCGAACACCGGGGAGCTGTTTTTT.

The chain recombines TRBV19 with TRBJ1-2; D is unclear. CDR1 LNHDA and CDR2 SQIVND come from the germline V gene (reference sequence). This CDR3 comprises 13 residues. V lost 3 bases to trimming and J lost 6 bases, with 11 bases between them. The CDR3 region is CASSMGAADGYTF. The CDR3 DNA is TGTGCCAGTAGTATGGGAGCCGCCGATGGCTACACCTTC. Combining the CDR3 with reference TRBV19 and TRBJ1-2 gives the whole variable domain DGGITQSPKYLFRKEGQNVTLSCEQNLNHDAMYWYRQDPGQGLRLIYYSQIVNDFQKGDIAEGYSVSREKKESFPLTVTSAQKNPTAFYLCASSMGAADGYTFGSGTRLTVV.

In its sample, this clonotype was seen many times. The rearrangement joins TRBV30 to TRBJ1-2, with D unclear. Per germline, CDR1 GTSNPN and CDR2 SVGIG (reference sequence). Trimming removed 2 bases at V and 4 bases at J, with 17 bases between. CDR3 size: 15 residues. Here the CDR3 DNA reads TGTGCCTGGAGTCTAGTTGAAGGGCGGTTCTATGGCTACACCTTC. Its translation is CAWSLVEGRFYGYTF.